Listed here is a single T cell receptor beta chain. Its target is unknown. This sample was included in a study of T cells after yellow fever vaccination. General study findings and limits: Abundant clonotypes (contaminants from the bulk population) could be present in FACS-sorted repertoires. Post-booster reappearance was seen for most primary-vaccination clones (roughly 96% CD4, roughly 88% CD8). Only a small proportion of the clonotypes turned up in both the CD4 and the CD8 compartments, likely arising from convergent recombination.

The CDR3 has 16 amino acids. V lost 0 bases to trimming and J lost 5 bases, with 14 bases between them. Germline loops: CDR1 MNHEY, CDR2 SVGEGT. TCRdb re-derived calls from the 5' RACE reads in MiXCR, one entry per CDR3 protein. The data show about 340,000 distinct CDR3 sequences, almost 4% seen once. The rearrangement uses TRBV6-2 or TRBV6-3 and TRBJ2-1; D remains unclear. This receptor was obtained from a man aged 18 to 30 who received the YFV17D yellow fever vaccine. Sample: PBMCs, taken 5 days after the yellow fever booster vaccination. CDR3 region: CASSYSMWDLDNEQFF. Here the CDR3 DNA reads TGTGCCAGCAGTTACTCGATGTGGGATTTGGACAATGAGCAGTTCTTC.